The T cell receptor beta chain described here comes from a study of T cell responses to AZD1222 COVID-19 vaccine. Study summary: Pooled samples include second doses given at about 4 or 12 weeks. General observations from the study: The study reported that nearly half of spike-specific TCRs target unmutated variant regions. Spike regions recognized by vaccine-associated CD4 TCRs spanned the protein, led by 160-218 and 743-854. The donors showed a predominance of white British ancestry and of females, with possible underestimation of clonal diversity.

Here immunoSEQ multiplex PCR was the method, and the copy in TCRdb shows in-frame clones only, minus some. The table records 180,000 or so clones, 80% to 95% of them present only once. The V end was cut by 6 bases, the J end by 6 bases, with 11 bases between. This CDR3 is built from 12 residues. Per germline, CDR1 WNHNN and CDR2 SYGVQD (reference sequence). Concerning this clone itself: Its target is unknown.

The sequencing here drew on peripheral blood, taken on day 0 of AZD1222 vaccination. V and J are TRBV10-1 and TRBJ1-1; the D is unclear. The sequence was collected from an adult in good health. The CDR3 coding sequence is TGCGCCAGCAGGACAAAACCCCCTGAAGCTTTCTTT. Amino acid sequence: CASRTKPPEAFF.